The 12 T cell receptor beta chains presented below share a single source sample, sequenced in a study of blood T cell dynamics during melanoma immunotherapy. Clones were read by immunoSEQ multiplex PCR, and TCRdb kept only the in-frame ones, dropping some. The sample records approximately 15,000 clones, about nine tenths being singletons. Documented time point: week 3, after first cycle of checkpoint inhibitor. The specimen comprised blood, sampled from a patient treated with checkpoint blockade. The receptors here all came from a human donor with melanoma.

J is TRBJ2-5 and V is TRBV28; 7 bases map to TRBD2. Gene TRBJ2-7 matches the end of the DNA better, so the J call may be wrong. CDR1 MDHEN and CDR2 SYDVKM come from the germline V gene. The CDR3 runs to 15 residues. The CDR3 reads CASSFLDWTRGEQYF. The CDR3 DNA follows: TGTGCCAGCAGTTTTCTGGACTGGACTAGAGGCGAGCAGTACTTC.

V is TRBV12-5 and J is TRBJ2-1; D is undetermined. The CDR3 extends over 13 amino acids. CDR1 is LGHNT, CDR2 FRNRAP, per germline. Trimming pared 6 bases from V and 10 bases from J, leaving 16 bases between. CDR3 sequence (DNA): TGTGCTAGTGGCCTCAGACGGTCTGGAGAGCAGTTCTTC. Translating gives CASGLRRSGEQFF.

The V call is TRBV5-5, the J call TRBJ1-1, with a tentative D call TRBD1 (5 bases). The germline CDR1 and CDR2 sequences are SGHKS and YYEKEE (reference sequence). Trimming pared 6 bases from V and 4 bases from J, leaving 16 bases between. The CDR3 totals 14 residues. CDR3 DNA: TGTGCCAGCACCTCTTTTGGGGGAGGCACTGAAGCTTTCTTT. This encodes CASTSFGGGTEAFF.

CDR3 residues: CASTLLPQQGADTGELFF. CDR3 nucleotide sequence: TGTGCCAGCACCCTACTCCCACAACAGGGGGCAGACACCGGGGAGCTGTTTTTT. The chain links TRBV7-2 to TRBJ2-2; 9 bases match TRBD1. V dropped 7 bases and J dropped 3; count of bases not matched to a gene: 15. This CDR3 has 18 residues. The germline V gene encodes CDR1 SGHTA and CDR2 FQGNSA.

This chain uses TRBV5-1 with TRBJ2-1, with D possibly matching TRBD2 (6 bases). CDR1 and CDR2 from the germline V gene are SGHRS and YFSETQ. The CDR3 loop spans 16 amino acids. Trimming cost V 0 bases and J 0 bases, with 10 bases left between them. The CDR3 loop reads CASSLGAGNSYNEQFF. The CDR3, as DNA: TGCGCCAGCAGCTTGGGGGCGGGAAACTCCTACAATGAGCAGTTCTTC.

The chain carries TRBV11-2 and TRBJ2-3; maybe TRBD1 (6 bases). Germline CDR1 is SGHAT and CDR2 is FQNNGV. Trimming removed 7 bases from V and 11 bases from J, with 25 bases in between. The CDR3 is 15 residues long. The CDR3 DNA reads as TGTGCCAGCACCCCATCCTACGGGACAAACGTACTGCAGTATTTT. Its translation: CASTPSYGTNVLQYF.

The CDR3 DNA is TGTGCCAGCAGGACTAGCGGTCCTAAGGGGAATGAGCAGTTCTTC. Translating gives CASRTSGPKGNEQFF. V usage is TRBV28 and J usage is TRBJ2-1, with 9 bases lining up with TRBD2. The ends lost 6 bases at V and 7 bases at J; junction bases unmatched: 10. The germline V gene encodes CDR1 MDHEN and CDR2 SYDVKM. This CDR3 has 15 amino acids. The complete variable domain, with remaining parts taken from reference TRBV28 and TRBJ2-1, reads DVKVTQSSRYLVKRTGEKVFLECVQDMDHENMFWYRQDPGLGLRLIYFSYDVKMKEKGDIPEGYSVSREKKERFSLILESASTNQTSMYLCASRTSGPKGNEQFFGPGTRLTVL.

V and J are TRBV19 and TRBJ1-3; no clear D gene. The CDR3 covers 12 residues. Trimming shortened V by 6 bases and J by 4 bases, and 7 bases separated the two germline ends. Germline CDR1 reads LNHDA; CDR2 reads SQIVND (reference sequence). CDR3 nucleotide sequence: TGTGCCAGTAGGCACCAGGGAAACACCATATATTTT. Encoded protein: CASRHQGNTIYF.

The gene calls are TRBV7-9 and TRBJ2-2; D gene unclear. Germline V gene lookup returns CDR1 SEHNR and CDR2 FQNEAQ (reference sequence). This CDR3 spans 15 amino acids. V lost 3 bases and J 6 bases, leaving 14 bases between the germline ends. The CDR3 reads CASSFWDDKAGELFF. In DNA form, the CDR3 reads TGTGCCAGCAGCTTCTGGGATGATAAGGCCGGGGAGCTGTTTTTT.

This clone has a single count. The rearrangement links TRBV4-2 to TRBJ2-3; 8 nucleotides match TRBD2. J gave up 5 bases and V 5 bases, and 12 bases lay outside the gene matches. Germline V gives CDR1 LGHNA, CDR2 YNFKEQ. This CDR3 is 16 amino acids long. CDR3 residues: CASSLARASGLDTQYF. The CDR3 DNA reads as TGTGCCAGCAGCTTGGCGCGGGCTAGCGGGTTAGATACGCAGTATTTT.

This rearrangement joins TRBV30 to TRBJ2-2; the D gene is possibly TRBD1 (6 bases). This CDR3 contains 14 residues. The V gene's germline CDR1 is GTSNPN and CDR2 SVGIG (reference sequence). With 5 bases removed from V and 1 base from J, the gap between germline ends came to 11 bases. CDR3 sequence: CAWLARGNTGELFF. The CDR3 nucleotides read TGTGCCTGGCTCGCCAGGGGGAACACCGGGGAGCTGTTTTTT.

The genes are TRBV7-2 and TRBJ2-1, with 7 bases identical to TRBD2. The germline V gene encodes CDR1 SGHTA and CDR2 FQGNSA. This CDR3 region has 15 residues. The V gene end was trimmed by 2 bases and the J gene end by 1 base; junction bases not matched to a gene: 2. CDR3 in amino acids: CASSLSGASYNEQFF. The DNA of the CDR3 is TGTGCCAGCAGCTTAAGCGGGGCTTCCTACAATGAGCAGTTCTTC.